These 21 T cell receptor beta chains were all obtained from the same sample, sequenced in a study of blood T cell repertoires in COVID-19. Only in-frame clones appear in the TCRdb table, and some are missing; sequencing was by immunoSEQ multiplex PCR. Of around 190,000 clones in the sample, roughly 84% are singletons; the top ten hold roughly a sixth. The specimen sequenced was peripheral blood. The receptors were sampled from a man in his fifties with COVID-19, enrolled during active disease.

This sequence joins TRBV7-9 and TRBJ1-2; 10 nucleotides line up with TRBD1. With 5 bases clipped from V and 7 bases from J, the junction kept 10 bases outside the gene matches. The V gene's germline CDR1 is SEHNR and CDR2 FQNEAQ (reference sequence). This CDR3 region has 15 residues. The CDR3, as DNA: TGTGCCAGCAGCCCAGGGACAGGGGAAGGGTCTGGCTACACCTTC. Translating it yields CASSPGTGEGSGYTF.

The chain has TRBV7-2 and TRBJ1-2; the D gene is possibly TRBD1 (5 bases). Germline assignment: CDR1 SGHTA and CDR2 FQGNSA. This CDR3 comprises 13 residues. V was trimmed by 1 base and J by 5 bases, leaving 8 bases between them. CDR3 nucleotide sequence: TGTGCCAGCAGCTTAGGACAGACGTATGGCTACACCTTC. This translates into CASSLGQTYGYTF.

The chain carries TRBV29-1 and TRBJ2-5; TRBD2 agrees at 13 bases. The CDR3 is 16 amino acids. V lost 7 bases and J lost 2; bases outside the gene matches: 10. Germline V gene data show CDR1 as SQVTM and CDR2 as ANQGSEA. This CDR3 is CSGHGLAGDTQETQYF. DNA of the CDR3: TGCAGCGGACATGGACTAGCGGGAGACACTCAAGAGACCCAGTACTTC.

The rearrangement joins TRBV5-5 to TRBJ1-1; 7 positions agree with TRBD1. Germline CDR1 and CDR2: SGHKS and YYEKEE (reference sequence). This CDR3 spans 15 amino acids. Unmatched junction bases numbered 7, after V lost 0 bases and J lost 5 bases. The DNA for the CDR3 is TGTGCCAGCAGCTTGGCGGGGACAGCTTTAACTGAAGCTTTCTTT. It codes for CASSLAGTALTEAFF.

This chain links TRBV2 with TRBJ1-4; possibly TRBD1 for D (6 bases). This CDR3 is built from 18 residues. Between the trimmed V and J ends, which lost 2 bases and 0 bases, there was a span of 16 bases. Germline loops: CDR1 SNHLY, CDR2 FYNNEI. The CDR3 DNA sequence: TGTGCCAGCAGTGAACGGGGGGCCCTACCGGCAACTAATGAAAAACTGTTTTTT. Its translation is CASSERGALPATNEKLFF.

The V call is TRBV7-2, the J call TRBJ2-7; D gene ambiguous. The germline CDR1 and CDR2 sequences are SGHTA and FQGNSA. This CDR3 is built from 15 residues. Trimming pared 1 base from V and 2 bases from J, leaving 12 bases between. The CDR3 region has the DNA TGTGCCAGCAGCTTAGACCAGTGGGCCACCTACGAGCAGTACTTC. It yields the protein CASSLDQWATYEQYF.

In regard to this clone: Other nucleotide sequences from this sample produce the same CDR3. V usage is TRBV9 and J usage is TRBJ2-1; 8 bases are a match to TRBD1. The V gene's germline CDR1 is SGDLS and CDR2 YYNGEE. This CDR3 comprises 14 residues. V trimming: 7 bases; J trimming: 4 bases; junction bases outside the gene matches: 7. In DNA form, the CDR3 reads TGTGCCAGCTCCGGGACAGGAGGTTACAATGAGCAGTTCTTC. Encoded protein: CASSGTGGYNEQFF. Variable domain in full (rest from reference TRBV9 and TRBJ2-1): DSGVTQTPKHLITATGQRVTLRCSPRSGDLSVYWYQQSLDQGLQFLIQYYNGEERAKGNILERFSAQQFPDLHSELNLSSLELGDSALYFCASSGTGGYNEQFFGPGTRLTVL.

This sequence joins TRBV12-3 or TRBV12-4 and TRBJ1-1; tentatively, D is TRBD1 (5 bases). The CDR3 is 13 amino acids. The ends were cut back, 2 bases at V and 3 bases at J, with 7 bases in the middle. CDR3 coding DNA: TGTGCCAGCAGTTTAAAGGGGTACACTGAAGCTTTCTTT. Translating gives CASSLKGYTEAFF.

The rearrangement joins TRBV29-1 to TRBJ2-3; D not certain. Germline CDR1 is SQVTM and CDR2 is ANQGSEA. The CDR3 sequence is 12 residues long. V was cut by 5 bases and J by 2 bases, with 8 bases left in between. The CDR3 loop reads CSVREDTDTQYF. The CDR3 DNA follows: TGCAGCGTTCGAGAAGACACAGATACGCAGTATTTT.

CDR3 DNA: TGTGCCAGTAGTATTCAGGGTAGGGGCAATCAGCCCCAGCATTTT. Translated: CASSIQGRGNQPQHF. The chain combines TRBV19 with TRBJ1-5, with D maybe TRBD1 (5 bases). The V gene's germline CDR1 is LNHDA and CDR2 SQIVND (reference sequence). With 3 bases removed from V and 2 bases from J, the gap between germline ends came to 11 bases. This CDR3 is 15 amino acids long.

V gene TRBV7-9 combines with J gene TRBJ2-1; 9 bases align to TRBD1. J was trimmed by 12 bases and V by 4 bases; bases with no gene match: 16. Germline CDR1 SEHNR, CDR2 FQNEAQ (reference sequence). This CDR3 has 16 amino acids. DNA of the CDR3: TGTGCCAGCAGCTCAACCGGGACAGGGATCACCAGCGTGCAGTTCTTC. This codes for CASSSTGTGITSVQFF.

The V call is TRBV5-4, the J call TRBJ2-5; possible D gene TRBD1, 5 bases. Germline V lookup: CDR1 SGHNT, CDR2 YYREEE (reference sequence). The V end lost 3 bases, the J end lost 5 bases, and 14 bases lay between the germline ends. The CDR3 spans 14 residues. The CDR3 region is CASSSWTLGETQYF. The CDR3 coding sequence is TGTGCCAGCAGCTCCTGGACATTGGGTGAGACCCAGTACTTC.

The rearrangement links TRBV5-4 to TRBJ2-5; 10 nucleotides line up with TRBD2. The CDR3 loop spans 15 amino acids. Germline lookup yields CDR1 SGHNT and CDR2 YYREEE (reference sequence). The junction had 9 bases not matched to a gene; V was cut back by 4 bases and J by 6 bases. CDR3 DNA sequence: TGTGCCAGCAGCAAAGCGGGGGGGCTTGAAAAGACCCAGTACTTC. Protein: CASSKAGGLEKTQYF. Full variable domain (missing parts from reference TRBV5-4 and TRBJ2-5): ETGVTQSPTHLIKTRGQQVTLRCSSQSGHNTVSWYQQALGQGPQFIFQYYREEENGRGNFPPRFSGLQFPNYSSELNVNALELDDSALYLCASSKAGGLEKTQYFGPGTRLLVL.

The chain couples TRBV6-5 to TRBJ2-7; D is unclear. CDR3 length: 11 residues. Trimming took 2 bases from V and 6 from J, leaving 5 bases between them. Germline lookup yields CDR1 MNHEY and CDR2 SVGAGI. The chain's CDR3 is CASSYGVEQYF. The CDR3, as DNA: TGTGCCAGCAGTTACGGAGTCGAGCAGTACTTC.

The V and J genes are TRBV19 and TRBJ2-2, with 7 bases fitting TRBD2. V gave up 6 bases and J gave up 6 bases; unmatched junction bases: 10. Germline CDR1 reads LNHDA; CDR2 reads SQIVND (reference sequence). This CDR3 is 15 amino acids long. CDR3: CASSLLATGPGELFF. As DNA, the CDR3 is TGTGCCAGTAGCTTACTAGCGACGGGGCCCGGGGAGCTGTTTTTT.

V gene TRBV3-1 (or the pseudogene TRBV3-2) combines with J gene TRBJ1-6; 9 bases are shared with TRBD1. The germline V gene encodes CDR1 LGHDT and CDR2 YNNKEL (reference sequence). This CDR3 region has 16 residues. Losses at the gene ends were 2 bases for V and 9 bases for J; bases not matched to a gene: 8. The DNA for the CDR3 is TGTGCCAGCAGCCAATCTGGGACAGGGTTTGGTTCACCCCTCCACTTT. Protein: CASSQSGTGFGSPLHF.

The chain employs TRBV5-5 and TRBJ1-3; weak D call: TRBD1 (5 bases). There are 14 residues in the CDR3. The germline V gene has CDR1 SGHKS and CDR2 YYEKEE (reference sequence). Deletions cut 3 bases from V and 7 bases from J, with 14 bases between. In DNA, the CDR3 is TGTGCCAGCAGCTCAGGACACCTCCGGAACACCATATATTTT. Translating gives CASSSGHLRNTIYF.

To note about this clone: Other nucleotide sequences from this sample produce the same CDR3. This chain uses TRBV5-1 with TRBJ2-3; possibly TRBD2 for D (6 bases). Germline-derived CDR1 and CDR2 are SGHRS and YFSETQ. The V end was cut by 0 bases, the J end by 1 base, with 9 bases between. The CDR3 totals 15 residues. DNA for the CDR3: TGCGCCAGCAGCTTGGAACTAGCTGGCACAGATACGCAGTATTTT. Translation: CASSLELAGTDTQYF.

This rearrangement joins TRBV7-2 to TRBJ2-1, with a possible D match to TRBD2 (6 bases). This CDR3 is built from 15 residues. Trimming shortened V by 3 bases and J by 0 bases, and 9 bases separated the two germline ends. Germline CDR1 is SGHTA and CDR2 is FQGNSA. The CDR3 region is CASSFSGSSYNEQFF. CDR3 DNA: TGTGCCAGCAGCTTTAGCGGTAGCTCCTACAATGAGCAGTTCTTC.

The rearrangement links TRBV9 to TRBJ2-2; D remains ambiguous. V was shortened by 5 bases and J by 0 bases, with 11 bases between the two germline ends. CDR1 and CDR2 from the germline V gene are SGDLS and YYNGEE. CDR3 length: 15 amino acids. CDR3 nucleotide sequence: TGTGCCAGCAGTCTAACAGATCCGAACACCGGGGAGCTGTTTTTT. It yields the protein CASSLTDPNTGELFF.

In this sample, this clone turned up once. The chain couples TRBV4-1 to TRBJ2-1, with 10 bases matching TRBD2. Trimming removed 0 bases from V and 10 bases from J; junction bases left unmatched: 12. CDR1 and CDR2 from the germline V gene are MGHRA and YSYEKL. CDR3 length: 17 residues. The CDR3 here is CASSQDWVVAGGLEQFF. For the CDR3, the DNA is TGCGCCAGCAGCCAAGATTGGGTAGTAGCGGGGGGTTTGGAGCAGTTCTTC.